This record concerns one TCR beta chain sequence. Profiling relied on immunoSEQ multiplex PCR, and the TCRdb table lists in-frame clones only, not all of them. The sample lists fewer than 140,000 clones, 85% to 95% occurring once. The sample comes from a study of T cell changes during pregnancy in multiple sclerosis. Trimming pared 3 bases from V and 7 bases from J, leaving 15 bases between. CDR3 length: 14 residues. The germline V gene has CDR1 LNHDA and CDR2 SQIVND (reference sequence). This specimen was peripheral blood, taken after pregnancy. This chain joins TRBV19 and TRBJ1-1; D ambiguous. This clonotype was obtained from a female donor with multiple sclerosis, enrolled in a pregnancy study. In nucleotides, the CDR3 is TGTGCCAGTAGTATTTCTGCCCCGGCGGGTGAAGCTTTCTTT. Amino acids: CASSISAPAGEAFF. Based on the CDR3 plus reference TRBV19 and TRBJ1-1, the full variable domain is DGGITQSPKYLFRKEGQNVTLSCEQNLNHDAMYWYRQDPGQGLRLIYYSQIVNDFQKGDIAEGYSVSREKKESFPLTVTSAQKNPTAFYLCASSISAPAGEAFFGQGTRLTVV.